The following is a T cell receptor beta chain sequence with its context. This entry is derived from a study of OX40 agonist ivuxolimab in advanced cancers. The method was immunoSEQ multiplex PCR; TCRdb's version includes in-frame clones alone and lacks a portion of them. The sample includes tens of thousands of clones, approximately 92% seen only once; the top ten take about 0.3%. Germline CDR1 and CDR2: SGHRS and YFSETQ. This CDR3 has 13 residues. Trimming shortened V by 7 bases and J by 7 bases, and 12 bases separated the two germline ends. This receptor was obtained from an adult with an advanced solid tumor such as melanoma, head and neck, liver or kidney cancer. V usage is TRBV5-1 and J usage is TRBJ1-6; no firm D call. Sequenced material: CD4+ or CD8+ T cells sorted from blood, taken in a trial of the OX40 agonist ivuxolimab. This CDR3 is CASSTERNSPLHF. The CDR3 nucleotides are TGCGCCAGCTCTACAGAACGGAATTCACCCCTCCACTTT. The whole variable domain, filled in from reference TRBV5-1 and TRBJ1-6, reads KAGVTQTPRYLIKTRGQQVTLSCSPISGHRSVSWYQQTPGQGLQFLFEYFSETQRNKGNFPGRFSGRQFSNSRSEMNVSTLELGDSALYLCASSTERNSPLHFGNGTRLTVT.